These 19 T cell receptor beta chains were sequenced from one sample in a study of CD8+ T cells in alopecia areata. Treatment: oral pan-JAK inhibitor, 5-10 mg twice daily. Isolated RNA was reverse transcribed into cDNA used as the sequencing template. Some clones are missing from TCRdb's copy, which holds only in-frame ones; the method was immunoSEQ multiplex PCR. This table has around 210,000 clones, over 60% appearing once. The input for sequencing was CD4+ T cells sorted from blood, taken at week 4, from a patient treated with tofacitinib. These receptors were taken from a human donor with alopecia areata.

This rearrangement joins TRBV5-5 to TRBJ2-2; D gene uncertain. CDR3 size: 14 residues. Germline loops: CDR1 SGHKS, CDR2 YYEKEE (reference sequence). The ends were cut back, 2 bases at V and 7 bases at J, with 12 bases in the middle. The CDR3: CASSFETGGGELFF. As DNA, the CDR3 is TGTGCCAGCAGCTTCGAGACGGGCGGCGGGGAGCTGTTTTTT.

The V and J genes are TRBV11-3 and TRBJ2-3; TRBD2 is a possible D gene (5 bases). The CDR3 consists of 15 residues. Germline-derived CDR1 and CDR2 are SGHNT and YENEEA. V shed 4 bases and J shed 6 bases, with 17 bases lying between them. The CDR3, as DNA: TGTGCCAGCAGCTCACAGAGGACCGGCGGGGATACGCAGTATTTT. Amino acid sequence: CASSSQRTGGDTQYF.

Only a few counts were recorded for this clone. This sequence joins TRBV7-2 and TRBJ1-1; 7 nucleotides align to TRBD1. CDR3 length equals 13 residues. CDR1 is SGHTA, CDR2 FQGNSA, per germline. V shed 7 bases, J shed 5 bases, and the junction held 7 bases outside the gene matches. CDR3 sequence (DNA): TGTGCCAGCAACAACAGGGGTGGGACTGAAGCTTTCTTT. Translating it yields CASNNRGGTEAFF.

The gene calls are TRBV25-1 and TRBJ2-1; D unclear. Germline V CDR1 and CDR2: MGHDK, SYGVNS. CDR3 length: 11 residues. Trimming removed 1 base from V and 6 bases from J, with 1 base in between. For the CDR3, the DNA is TGTGCCAGCAGTGAATTCAATGAGCAGTTCTTC. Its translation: CASSEFNEQFF.

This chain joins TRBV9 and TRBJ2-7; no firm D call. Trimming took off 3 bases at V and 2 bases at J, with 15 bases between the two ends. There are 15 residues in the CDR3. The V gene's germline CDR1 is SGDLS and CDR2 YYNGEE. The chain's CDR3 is CASSAAPTPTYEQYF. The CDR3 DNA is TGTGCCAGCAGCGCGGCCCCTACGCCCACCTACGAGCAGTACTTC.

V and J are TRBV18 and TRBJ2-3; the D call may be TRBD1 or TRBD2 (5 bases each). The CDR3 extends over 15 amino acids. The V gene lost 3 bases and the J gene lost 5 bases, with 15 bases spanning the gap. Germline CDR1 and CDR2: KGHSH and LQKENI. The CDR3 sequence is CASSPGTANVDTQYF. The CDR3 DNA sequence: TGTGCCAGCTCACCCGGGACGGCTAACGTAGATACGCAGTATTTT.

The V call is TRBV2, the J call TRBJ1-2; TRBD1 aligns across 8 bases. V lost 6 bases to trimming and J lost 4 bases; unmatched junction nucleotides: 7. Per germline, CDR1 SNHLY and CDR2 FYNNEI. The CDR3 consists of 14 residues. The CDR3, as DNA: TGTGCCAGCAGGGGAGGACAGGGCCCCTATGGCTACACCTTC. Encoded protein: CASRGGQGPYGYTF. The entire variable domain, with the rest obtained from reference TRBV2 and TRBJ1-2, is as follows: EPEVTQTPSHQVTQMGQEVILRCVPISNHLYFYWYRQILGQKVEFLVSFYNNEISEKSEIFDDQFSVERPDGSNFTLKIRSTKLEDSAMYFCASRGGQGPYGYTFGSGTRLTVV.

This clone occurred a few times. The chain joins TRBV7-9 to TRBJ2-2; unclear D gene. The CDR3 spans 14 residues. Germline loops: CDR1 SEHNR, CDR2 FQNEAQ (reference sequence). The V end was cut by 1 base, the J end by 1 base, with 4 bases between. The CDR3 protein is CASSLGGNTGELFF. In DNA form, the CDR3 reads TGTGCCAGCAGCTTAGGAGGGAACACCGGGGAGCTGTTTTTT.

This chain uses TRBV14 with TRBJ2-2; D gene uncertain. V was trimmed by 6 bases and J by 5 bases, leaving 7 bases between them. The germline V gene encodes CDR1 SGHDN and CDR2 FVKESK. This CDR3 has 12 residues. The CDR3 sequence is CASRQQTGELFF. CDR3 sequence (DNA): TGTGCCAGCAGACAGCAGACCGGGGAGCTGTTTTTT. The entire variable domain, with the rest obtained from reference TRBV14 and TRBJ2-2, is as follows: EAGVTQFPSHSVIEKGQTVTLRCDPISGHDNLYWYRRVMGKEIKFLLHFVKESKQDESGMPNNRFLAERTGGTYSTLKVQPAELEDSGVYFCASRQQTGELFFGEGSRLTVL.

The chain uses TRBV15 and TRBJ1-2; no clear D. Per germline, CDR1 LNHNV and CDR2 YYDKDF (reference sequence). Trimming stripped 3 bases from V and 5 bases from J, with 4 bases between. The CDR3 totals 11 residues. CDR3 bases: TGTGCCACCAGCAGTGGGTATGGCTACACCTTC. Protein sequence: CATSSGYGYTF. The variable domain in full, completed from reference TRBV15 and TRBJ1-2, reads DAMVIQNPRYQVTQFGKPVTLSCSQTLNHNVMYWYQQKSSQAPKLLFHYYDKDFNNEADTPDNFQSRRPNTSFCFLDIRSPGLGDTAMYLCATSSGYGYTFGSGTRLTVV.

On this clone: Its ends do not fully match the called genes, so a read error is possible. The CDR3 bases are TGTACCAGCAGTGAAAGCCCAACCTGGACTGAGCAGTTCTTC. Protein sequence: CTSSESPTWTEQFF. This rearrangement joins TRBV2 to TRBJ2-1, with no clear D. Germline CDR1 reads SNHLY; CDR2 reads FYNNEI. The CDR3 has 14 residues.

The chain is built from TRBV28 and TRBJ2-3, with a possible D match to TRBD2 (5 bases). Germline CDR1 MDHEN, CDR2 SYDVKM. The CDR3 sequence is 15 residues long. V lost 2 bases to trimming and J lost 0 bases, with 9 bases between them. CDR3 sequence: CASSLGLSSTDTQYF. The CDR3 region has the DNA TGTGCCAGCAGTTTAGGACTGTCTAGCACAGATACGCAGTATTTT.

CDR3 residues: CASSETGTGGEQYF. DNA for the CDR3: TGTGCCAGCAGTGAGACCGGGACAGGGGGAGAGCAGTACTTC. J is TRBJ2-7 and V is TRBV25-1, with 11 bases aligning to TRBD1. From germline, CDR1 is MGHDK and CDR2 SYGVNS. The CDR3 has 14 residues. The J segment lost 7 bases and the V segment lost 3 bases, leaving 5 bases of the junction unmatched.

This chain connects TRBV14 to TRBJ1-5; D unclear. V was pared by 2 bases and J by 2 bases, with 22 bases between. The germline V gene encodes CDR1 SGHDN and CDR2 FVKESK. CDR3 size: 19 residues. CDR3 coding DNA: TGTGCCAGCAGCCAAACCAGCAACCCCCTGGGTAGGGGCAATCAGCCCCAGCATTTT. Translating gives CASSQTSNPLGRGNQPQHF.

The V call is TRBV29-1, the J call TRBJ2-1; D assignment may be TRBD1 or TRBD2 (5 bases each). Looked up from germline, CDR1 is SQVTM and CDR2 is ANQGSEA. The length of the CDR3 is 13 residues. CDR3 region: CSTGLFPYNEQFF. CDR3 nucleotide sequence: TGCAGTACAGGACTTTTTCCCTACAATGAGCAGTTCTTC.

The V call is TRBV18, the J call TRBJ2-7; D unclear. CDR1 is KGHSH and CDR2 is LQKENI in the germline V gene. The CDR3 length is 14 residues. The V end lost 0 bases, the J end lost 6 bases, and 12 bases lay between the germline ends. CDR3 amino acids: CASSPPGNLLEQYF. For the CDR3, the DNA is TGTGCCAGCTCACCACCGGGGAATCTCCTCGAGCAGTACTTC.

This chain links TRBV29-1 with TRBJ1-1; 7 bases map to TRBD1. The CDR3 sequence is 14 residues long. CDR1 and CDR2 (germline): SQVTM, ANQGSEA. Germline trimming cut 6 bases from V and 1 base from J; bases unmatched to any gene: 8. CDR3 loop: CSVRRDRSNTEAFF. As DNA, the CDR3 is TGCAGCGTCCGCCGGGACAGATCGAACACTGAAGCTTTCTTT.

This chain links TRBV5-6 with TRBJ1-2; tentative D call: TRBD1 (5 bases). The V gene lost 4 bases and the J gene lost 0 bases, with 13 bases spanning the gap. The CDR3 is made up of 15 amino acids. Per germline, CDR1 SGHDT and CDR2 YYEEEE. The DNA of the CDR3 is TGTGCCAGCAGCCGTTGGGACGGAACTAACTATGGCTACACCTTC. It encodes CASSRWDGTNYGYTF.

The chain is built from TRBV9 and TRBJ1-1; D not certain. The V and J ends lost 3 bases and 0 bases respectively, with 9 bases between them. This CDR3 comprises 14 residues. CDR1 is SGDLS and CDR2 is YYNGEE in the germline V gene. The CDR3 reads CASSGGRVNTEAFF. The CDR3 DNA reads TGTGCCAGCAGCGGAGGTCGGGTGAACACTGAAGCTTTCTTT.